This TCR beta chain was retrieved from a study of shared clonotypes between healthy human individuals. Across the whole study: A couple of female and three male donors aged 18 to 49 were enrolled. Three plates were used per donor for CD4 naive, three for CD4 memory, two for CD8 naive and one for CD8 memory.

Within Nashville, Tennessee resided all donors, each a Caucasian adult. This clone has just one count. The antigen remains unidentified. Profiled with immunoSEQ multiplex PCR; TCRdb holds only in-frame clones, not every one. The table includes over a million clones, around 95% detected once. Study-wide findings and caveats: The study found roughly 5% of naive CD4 clonotypes shared across a few donors.

The specimen sequenced was naive CD4+ T cells sorted from blood. Subset given: CD45RA+ positively selected. The TCR comes from a man aged 25 to 40 in good health.

CDR3 sequence: CASSFRQGGTDTQYF. Here the CDR3 DNA reads TGTGCCAGCAGCTTCAGACAGGGCGGAACAGATACGCAGTATTTT. The chain uses TRBV7-3 and TRBJ2-3; 7 bases match TRBD1. Germline V gene sequence: CDR1 SGHTA, CDR2 FQGTGA. V trimming: 3 bases; J trimming: 3 bases; junction bases outside the gene matches: 6. The CDR3 has 15 residues.